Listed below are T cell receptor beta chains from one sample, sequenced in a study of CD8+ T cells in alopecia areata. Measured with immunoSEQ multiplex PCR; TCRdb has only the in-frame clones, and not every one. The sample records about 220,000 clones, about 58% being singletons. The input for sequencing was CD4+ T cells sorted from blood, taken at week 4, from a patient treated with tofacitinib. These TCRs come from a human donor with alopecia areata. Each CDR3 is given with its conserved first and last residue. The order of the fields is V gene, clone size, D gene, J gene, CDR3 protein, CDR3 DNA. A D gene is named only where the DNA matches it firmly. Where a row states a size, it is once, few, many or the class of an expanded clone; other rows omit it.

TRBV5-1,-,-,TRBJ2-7,CASSQTVGSSYEQYF,TGCGCCAGCAGCCAGACCGTAGGAAGCTCCTACGAGCAGTACTTC
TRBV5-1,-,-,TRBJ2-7,CASSFYKTSSYEQYF,TGCGCCAGCAGCTTTTATAAGACATCATCCTACGAGCAGTACTTC
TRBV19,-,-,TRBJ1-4,CASSPDAGGDEKLFF,TGTGCCAGTAGTCCCGATGCGGGGGGGGACGAAAAACTGTTTTTT
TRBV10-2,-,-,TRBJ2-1,CASCEGGVYNEQFF,TGCGCCAGCTGCGAAGGAGGGGTATACAATGAGCAGTTCTTC
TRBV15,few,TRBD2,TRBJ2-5,CATSHGGGRGETQYF,TGTGCCACCAGCCACGGCGGGGGGCGCGGAGAGACCCAGTACTTC
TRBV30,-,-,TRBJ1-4,CAWSTTSLGKLFF,TGTGCCTGGAGTACTACCAGTTTGGGAAAACTGTTTTTT
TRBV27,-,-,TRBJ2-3,CASRILGTDTQYF,TGTGCCAGCAGAATACTCGGAACAGATACGCAGTATTTT
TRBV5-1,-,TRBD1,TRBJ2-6,CASRTGTGQSGANVLTF,TGCGCCAGCAGAACCGGGACAGGCCAATCTGGGGCCAACGTCCTGACTTTC
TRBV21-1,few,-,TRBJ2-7,CASSKAGCEQYF,TGTGCCAGCAGCAAGGCCGGATGCGAGCAGTACTTC
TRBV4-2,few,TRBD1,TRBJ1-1,CASSQDVGTVNTEAFF,TGTGCCAGCAGCCAAGATGTGGGGACAGTGAACACTGAAGCTTTCTTT
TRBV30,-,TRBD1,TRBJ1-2,CAWRTGQNYGYTF,TGTGCCTGGCGGACAGGACAAAACTATGGCTACACCTTC
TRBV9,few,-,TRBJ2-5,CASSAQETQYF,TGTGCCAGCAGCGCTCAAGAGACCCAGTACTTC
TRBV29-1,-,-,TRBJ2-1,CSVGGDNEQFF,TGCAGCGTTGGGGGGGACAATGAGCAGTTCTTC
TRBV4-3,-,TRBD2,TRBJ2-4,CASSQARFTSGGNIQYF,TGCGCCAGCAGCCAAGCCCGATTCACTAGCGGGGGAAACATTCAGTACTTC
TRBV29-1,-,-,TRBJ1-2,CSVALSGGYGYTF,TGCAGCGTCGCCCTTTCGGGGGGCTATGGCTACACCTTC
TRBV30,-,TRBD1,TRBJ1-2,CAWSEGAYGYTF,TGTGCCTGGAGTGAGGGGGCCTATGGCTACACCTTC
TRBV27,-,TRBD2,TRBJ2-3,CASSLFAGGLDTQYF,TGTGCCAGCAGTTTATTTGCGGGGGGGCTGGATACGCAGTATTTT
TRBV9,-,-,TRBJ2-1,CASSSSSYNEQFF,TGTGCCAGCAGCTCGAGCTCCTACAATGAGCAGTTCTTC
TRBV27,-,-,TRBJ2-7,CASSRSDRTPQQYF,TGTGCCAGCAGCAGAAGCGACAGGACCCCTCAGCAGTACTTC
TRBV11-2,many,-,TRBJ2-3,CASSLVGGYTDTQYF,TGTGCCAGCAGCTTAGTAGGCGGGTACACAGATACGCAGTATTTT
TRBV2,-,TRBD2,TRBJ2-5,CASTWGGETQYF,TGTGCCAGCACCTGGGGAGGGGAGACCCAGTACTTC
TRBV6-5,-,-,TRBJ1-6,CASSSGGGDNSPLHF,TGTGCCAGCAGCTCTGGAGGAGGTGATAATTCACCCCTCCACTTT
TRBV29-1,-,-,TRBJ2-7,CSVDLGGAYEQYF,TGCAGCGTTGACTTGGGGGGAGCCTACGAGCAGTACTTC
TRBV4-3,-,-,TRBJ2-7,CASSQLQQGSYEQYF,TGCGCCAGCAGCCAACTTCAACAGGGTTCCTACGAGCAGTACTTC
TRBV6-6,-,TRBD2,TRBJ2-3,CASRTGGGAGDTQYF,TGTGCCAGCAGGACTGGCGGGGGGGCCGGGGATACGCAGTATTTT
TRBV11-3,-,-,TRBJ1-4,CASSLGRSNEKLFF,TGTGCCAGCAGCTTGGGTCGGTCTAATGAAAAACTGTTTTTT
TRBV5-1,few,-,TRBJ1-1,CASSNPGTNEAFF,TGCGCCAGCAGCAACCCAGGTACCAATGAAGCTTTCTTT
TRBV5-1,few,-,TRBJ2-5,CASSFQETQYF,TGCGCCAGCAGCTTCCAAGAGACCCAGTACTTC
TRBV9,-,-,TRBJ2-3,CASSGLALNTQYF,TGTGCCAGCAGCGGACTGGCGTTGAATACGCAGTATTTT
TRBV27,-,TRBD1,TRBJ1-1,CASKIRTGWNTEAFF,TGTGCCAGCAAAATACGGACAGGGTGGAACACTGAAGCTTTCTTT
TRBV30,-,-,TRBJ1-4,CAWRQFSDEKLFF,TGTGCCTGGCGCCAATTTTCGGATGAAAAACTGTTTTTT
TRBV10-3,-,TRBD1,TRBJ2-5,CATRQGKETQYF,TGTGCCACCCGACAGGGGAAGGAGACCCAGTACTTC
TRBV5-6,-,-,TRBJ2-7,CASSRDRYEQYF,TGTGCCAGCAGCAGGGACCGTTACGAGCAGTACTTC
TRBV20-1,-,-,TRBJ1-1,CSANLVSEAFF,TGCAGTGCTAATCTTGTGAGTGAAGCTTTCTTT
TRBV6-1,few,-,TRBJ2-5,CASGMKTQYF,TGTGCCAGCGGGATGAAGACCCAGTACTTC
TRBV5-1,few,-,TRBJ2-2,CASSLIRAGELFF,TGCGCCAGCAGCTTAATCAGGGCCGGGGAGCTGTTTTTT
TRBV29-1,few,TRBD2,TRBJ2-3,CSVAAGGQGDTQYF,TGCAGCGTTGCAGCGGGGGGGCAGGGAGATACGCAGTATTTT
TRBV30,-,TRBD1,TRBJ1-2,CAIKRLPGQERPGGYTF,TGTGCCATAAAACGGCTCCCGGGACAGGAAAGACCGGGTGGCTACACCTTC
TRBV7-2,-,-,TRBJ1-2,CASNRQVINYGYTF,TGTGCCAGCAACAGACAGGTTATTAACTATGGCTACACCTTC
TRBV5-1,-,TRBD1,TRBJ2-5,CASSLSSTGQETQYF,TGCGCCAGCAGCTTGAGTTCGACAGGGCAAGAGACCCAGTACTTC
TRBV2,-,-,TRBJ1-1,CASSESYNTEAFF,TGTGCCAGCAGTGAGTCTTATAACACTGAAGCTTTCTTT
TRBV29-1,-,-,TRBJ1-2,CSAGNYGYTF,TGCAGCGCGGGCAACTATGGCTACACCTTC
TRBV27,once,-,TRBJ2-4,CASSNRAGGAGIQYF,TGTGCCAGCAGTAACAGGGCTGGGGGAGCGGGCATTCAGTACTTC
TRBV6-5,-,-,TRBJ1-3,CASSSGLSGNTIYF,TGTGCCAGCAGCTCAGGGTTGAGCGGAAACACCATATATTTT
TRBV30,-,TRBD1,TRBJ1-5,CAWREPGQGNQPQHF,TGTGCCTGGAGGGAACCGGGACAGGGAAATCAGCCCCAGCATTTT
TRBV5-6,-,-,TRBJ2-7,CASSFTGEQYF,TGTGCCAGCAGCTTTACAGGAGAGCAGTACTTC
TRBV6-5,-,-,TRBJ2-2,CAIMRGNTGELFF,TGTGCCATTATGCGGGGGAACACCGGGGAGCTGTTTTTT
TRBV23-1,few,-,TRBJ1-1,CASSPPDAEPYAFF,TGCGCCAGCAGCCCCCCTGATGCTGAACCCTACGCTTTCTTT
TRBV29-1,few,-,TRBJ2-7,CSVAEVYEQYF,TGCAGCGTCGCAGAAGTCTACGAGCAGTACTTC
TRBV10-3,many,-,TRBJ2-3,CAISDRRQGKTDTQYF,TGTGCCATCAGTGATCGGAGGCAGGGTAAAACAGATACGCAGTATTTT
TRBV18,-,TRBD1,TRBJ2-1,CASSPGQGSYNEQFF,TGTGCCAGCTCCCCCGGACAGGGGTCCTACAATGAGCAGTTCTTC
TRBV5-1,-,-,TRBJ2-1,CASSRERQNNEQFF,TGCGCCAGCTCCAGGGAGCGGCAAAACAATGAGCAGTTCTTC
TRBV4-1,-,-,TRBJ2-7,CASSLHGDYEQYF,TGCGCCAGCAGCCTACATGGCGACTACGAGCAGTACTTC
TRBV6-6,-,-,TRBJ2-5,CASSFQETQYF,TGTGCCAGCAGTTTCCAAGAGACCCAGTACTTC
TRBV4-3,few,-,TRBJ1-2,CASSQDDRNYGYTF,TGCGCCAGCAGCCAAGACGACCGCAACTATGGCTACACCTTC
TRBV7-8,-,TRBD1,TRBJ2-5,CASSATGTGVETQYF,TGTGCCAGCAGCGCAACCGGGACAGGCGTCGAGACCCAGTACTTC
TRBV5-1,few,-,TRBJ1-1,CASSYDGQTEAFF,TGCGCCAGCAGCTACGACGGTCAAACGGAAGCTTTCTTT
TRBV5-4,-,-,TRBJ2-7,CASSGDRARNYEQYF,TGTGCCAGCAGCGGCGACAGAGCGAGGAACTACGAGCAGTACTTC
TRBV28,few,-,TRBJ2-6,CASSFRSGANVLTF,TGTGCCAGCAGTTTCAGATCTGGGGCCAACGTCCTGACTTTC